This TCR beta chain was retrieved from a study of metastatic and nonmetastatic thyroid tumors (dated by TCRdb to the early 2020s). Some background on the complete study: The researchers compared repertoires between peripheral blood samples and tumor or nodule tissue samples from patients with malignant or benign thyroid disease. Overall study outcomes, separate from this receptor: TCR beta diversity was reported as significantly higher in malignant tumors than in benign nodules, in both blood and tumor samples.

As encoded in the germline V gene, CDR1 is KGHDR while CDR2 is SFDVKD. At the junction V is shortened by 2 bases and J by 5 bases, with 23 bases in between. The CDR3 numbers 18 residues from cysteine through phenylalanine. Only the CDR3 portion is preserved as DNA: 54 bases, with reading frame beginning at the first base. The method was PCR. Sequencing was carried out with an Illumina HiSeq 4000. High-throughput sequencing was used to profile the TCR beta-chain CDR3 region of every patient. As for the original processing: A classifier to discriminate distant-metastatic papillary thyroid cancer patients was built from CDR3 differences across clinicopathological groups. Repertoire diversity was assessed with the Shannon index, and tumor-blood repertoire similarity with the Morisita-Horn index. Using fastp trimming at Q25 and MiXCR clonotype assembly, TCRdb reanalyzed the public sequencing data and kept in-frame beta chains. The V and J calls were not made by the authors but by TCRdb's processing. In this sample the table shows about 28,000 clones, about 16% of which occur a single time. Jointly, the top ten make up roughly 4.7% of the sample.

A note on this clone: Its antigen target is currently unknown. No base qualities exist here, and no much larger clone lies one base off it.

Before undergoing thyroid surgery, none of the patients had been given any kind of treatment. Using T-cell receptor beta sequencing, the study looked back at clinical samples from patients collected from the early 2010s to the late 2010s. This clonotype originated in a female donor with papillary thyroid cancer or a benign thyroid nodule (not recorded which). Some clones in this sample may be carry-over from other donors' samples. The chain is assembled from TRBV24-1 and TRBJ2-5, with the identity of the D gene unclear. Sequences were obtained from blood. The DNA is as follows: TGTGCCACCAGTGATTCCCTCGACCCCGGCGGAGTGGTGGAGACCCAGTACTTC. Its protein is CATSDSLDPGGVVETQYF.